The present T cell receptor (beta chain) was sequenced within a study of shared clonotypes between healthy human individuals. Study-wide results and caveats: With few donors, the genetic and exposure-history diversity represented was limited. An anticipated effect of sequencing depth on clonotype sharing among donors was recognized.

A word on this clone: Its antigen is unidentified.

V was clipped by 8 bases and J by 5 bases, with 16 bases between them. Germline V gene lookup returns CDR1 MNHEY and CDR2 SMNVEV (reference sequence). The CDR3 contains 14 residues. Naive CD8 populations comprised CD45RO-negative cells positively selected for CCR7, excluding terminally differentiated effector memory CD45RA+ cells. Per sorted-subset replicate PCR, input was approximately 0.2 ug DNA, representing tens of thousands of T cell genomes. Original analysis: There were no quality scores in the junction-only immunoSEQ sequences, so filtering differed. Sequencing was performed with immunoSEQ multiplex PCR; in TCRdb, only in-frame clones are kept and a portion is missing. The D gene and trimming were derived from the DNA, and the V and J assignments and clone size from that table. The table records 2 million or so clones, around 96% of them present only once.

Sequencing was done on a sample of naive CD8+ T cells sorted from blood. This rearrangement joins TRBV27 to TRBJ2-1; D is possibly TRBD1 (5 bases). The clonotype comes from a young man in good health. CDR3 coding DNA: TGTGCCAGCGCTACGAGGACACCTCACAATGAGCAGTTCTTC. It yields the protein CASATRTPHNEQFF.